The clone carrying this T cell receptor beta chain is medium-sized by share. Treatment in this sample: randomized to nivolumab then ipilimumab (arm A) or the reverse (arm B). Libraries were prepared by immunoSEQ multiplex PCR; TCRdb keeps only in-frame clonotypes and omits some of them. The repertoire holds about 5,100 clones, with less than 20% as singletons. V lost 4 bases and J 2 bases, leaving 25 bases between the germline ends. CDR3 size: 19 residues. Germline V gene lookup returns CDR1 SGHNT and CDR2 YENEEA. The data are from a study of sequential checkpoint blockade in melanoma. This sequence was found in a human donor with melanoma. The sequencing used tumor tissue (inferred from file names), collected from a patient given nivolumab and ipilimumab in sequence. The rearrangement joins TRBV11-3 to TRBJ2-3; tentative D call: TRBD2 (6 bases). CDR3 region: CASSYGSRLAGGSTDTQYF. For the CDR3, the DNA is TGTGCCAGCAGCTACGGGAGTCGGTTGGCAGGAGGCTCCACAGATACGCAGTATTTT.